This T cell receptor (beta chain) was obtained from a study of lymphopenia after photon versus proton radiotherapy (dated by TCRdb to between 2019 and 2020). With regard to the full study: The immunological effects of photon versus proton radiation therapy were compared in patients with gastrointestinal tumors who developed high-grade lymphopenia. The goal of the study was to describe how the two radiation modalities differ in their effects on the immune system. The roughly 21 patients in the cohort had gastrointestinal tumors, were treated with either photon or proton therapy, and subsequently developed lymphopenia. The study at large found these results: During treatment, patients who received photon therapy lost naive T cells and TCR diversity and gained effector/memory populations, whereas patients who received proton therapy remained relatively stable. Across the cohort, among patients who died, a greater drop in TCR diversity after the nadir was inversely correlated with overall survival time. After the lymphocyte count nadir, oligoclonal expansion, especially of CD8+ Temra cells, was observed in photon-treated repertoires, and the drop in diversity was driven by this expansion. The survival association was assessed only in patients who died, and the authors presented better survival with proton therapy as a possibility rather than a demonstrated result.

Including the terminal cysteine and phenylalanine, the CDR3 comprises 17 residues. Only CDR3 DNA is held: 51 bases, read in frame from base 1. From the germline V gene, CDR1 is SGHTA and CDR2 is FQGNSA. V lost 2 bases and J lost 13 bases; the stretch between them is 27 bases long. Concerning this clone: There is no known antigen for this receptor. No base quality information exists; no much larger clone differs at one position.

Libraries were built with the immunoSEQ multiplex PCR assay. Deep sequencing of rearranged TCR beta loci, alongside multiparametric flow cytometry, was used to profile T cell repertoires. As stored in TCRdb, this immuneACCESS dataset retains in-frame rearrangements with V and J assigned. A fraction of the clones does not appear; measured against another copy, unresolved V genes explain less than half of the discrepancy, and the remainder lacks a known reason. This sample comprises about 26,000 clones, under 85% of them detected only once. The ten most abundant clones make up 3% to 4.5% of the sample.

The sample in question was peripheral blood, obtained from a patient treated with photon-based radiotherapy. The rearrangement joined TRBV7-2 to TRBJ2-1, with a tentative D call of TRBD1 or TRBD2, each matching 5 bases. The sequence derives from a woman between 50 and 59 years old with pancreatic cancer. Here is the DNA: TGTGCCAGCAGCTTACCCTGGGTGGGGCGGAGGAATCCCCTCCAGTTCTTC. Protein translation: CASSLPWVGRRNPLQFF.